A selection of T cell receptor beta chains follows, all from one sample in a study of Graves' ophthalmopathy and Graves' hyperthyroidism. TCRdb itself ran the multiplex PCR reads through MiXCR, one entry per CDR3 protein. The sample consists of about 340,000 distinct CDR3 sequences, around a sixth of them appearing once. Sequencing was performed on peripheral blood. The receptors stem from an adult man with Graves' ophthalmopathy. CDR3s include the opening cysteine and the closing phenylalanine or tryptophan. A D gene is named only where the DNA matches it firmly. The size entry is marked missing in some rows and otherwise reads once, few, many or a size class.

V gene	J gene	D gene	clone size	CDR3 protein	CDR3 DNA
TRBV30	TRBJ2-7	NA	NA	CAWSPSWGGLAESYEQYF	TGTGCCTGGAGTCCCTCCTGGGGGGGGCTAGCGGAATCCTACGAGCAGTACTTC
TRBV15	TRBJ1-2	NA	many	CATSGDGDFRQGDYGYTF	TGTGCCACCAGCGGAGATGGGGATTTTCGGCAGGGTGACTATGGCTACACCTTC
TRBV6-5	TRBJ2-7	TRBD2	NA	CASSSSLAGVYEQYF	TGTGCCAGCAGTTCCAGTCTAGCGGGAGTCTACGAGCAGTACTTC
TRBV6-2/TRBV6-3	TRBJ1-1	TRBD1	few	CASSYDTPGGRMNTEAFF	TGTGCCAGCAGTTACGACACCCCAGGGGGTAGAATGAACACTGAAGCTTTCTTT
TRBV7-2	TRBJ1-5	TRBD1	many	CASSLGTGATPQHF	TGTGCCAGCAGCCTTGGGACAGGGGCGACGCCCCAGCATTTT
TRBV6-1	TRBJ2-2	NA	NA	CASPEDLTGAGSNTGELFF	TGTGCCAGCCCTGAAGACTTGACCGGTGCAGGGTCGAACACCGGGGAGCTGTTTTTT
TRBV6-5	TRBJ1-2	NA	many	CASSYLGGGGYGYTF	TGTGCCAGCAGTTACCTAGGCGGCGGGGGCTATGGCTACACCTTC
TRBV6-2/TRBV6-3	TRBJ2-7	TRBD2	many	CASKNPGHLTSGVSYEQYF	TGTGCCAGCAAAAACCCGGGACACCTAACTAGCGGGGTCTCCTACGAGCAGTACTTC
TRBV7-9	TRBJ2-7	NA	many	CASSLENPLEQYF	TGTGCCAGCAGCTTAGAAAATCCCCTCGAGCAGTACTTC
TRBV18	TRBJ1-1	NA	many	CASSPGAAANTEAFF	TGTGCCAGCTCACCAGGGGCAGCGGCGAACACTGAAGCTTTCTTT
TRBV10-3	TRBJ2-7	NA	many	CAISPLFLGESYEQYF	TGTGCCATCAGTCCCCTGTTTTTGGGGGAATCCTACGAGCAGTACTTC
TRBV19	TRBJ1-5	TRBD1	many	CASSTYRGEGNQSQHF	TGTGCCAGTAGTACTTACAGGGGAGAGGGCAATCAGTCCCAGCATTTT
TRBV12-3/TRBV12-4	TRBJ1-5	NA	many	CASNSEGSEDNQPQHF	TGTGCCAGCAATAGTGAAGGGTCGGAGGACAATCAGCCCCAGCATTTT
TRBV20-1	TRBJ2-7	NA	many	CSARDPRGLKEQYF	TGCAGTGCTAGAGATCCACGGGGCCTAAAGGAGCAGTACTTC
TRBV6-1	TRBJ1-5	NA	many	CASSVTGPNQPQHF	TGTGCCAGCAGCGTTACGGGCCCAAATCAGCCCCAGCATTTT
TRBV20-1	TRBJ2-5	NA	NA	CSPPNGAGETQYF	TGCAGTCCTCCTAACGGGGCTGGGGAGACCCAGTACTTC
TRBV12-3/TRBV12-4	TRBJ2-2	TRBD1	many	CASSRRQGRNKAGELFF	TGTGCCAGCAGTCGACGACAGGGGCGGAATAAAGCCGGGGAGCTGTTTTTT
TRBV19	TRBJ2-7	TRBD2	many	CARAWGGFYEQYF	TGTGCCAGGGCCTGGGGGGGGTTTTACGAGCAGTACTTC
TRBV4-1	TRBJ1-2	NA	many	CASSQALGAGGKGNYGYTF	TGCGCCAGCAGCCAAGCCTTAGGGGCAGGAGGGAAGGGGAACTATGGCTACACCTTC
TRBV5-1	TRBJ2-2	TRBD2	NA	CASGAGDLTGELFF	TGCGCCAGCGGAGCGGGGGATTTAACCGGGGAGCTGTTTTTT
TRBV30	TRBJ2-5	NA	many	CAWSVGQAAQETQYF	TGTGCCTGGAGTGTAGGTCAGGCAGCGCAAGAGACCCAGTACTTC
TRBV11-1	TRBJ1-1	NA	NA	CASSSWRGHLNTEAFF	TGTGCCAGCAGCTCGTGGCGGGGACACCTAAACACTGAAGCTTTCTTT
TRBV24-1	TRBJ1-2	NA	many	CATSSWDVNYGYTF	TGTGCCACCAGTTCCTGGGACGTTAACTATGGCTACACCTTC
TRBV28	TRBJ1-5	NA	many	CASIGTHVGPQHF	TGTGCCAGCATCGGGACTCATGTGGGGCCCCAGCATTTT
TRBV9	TRBJ2-5	TRBD2	many	CASSPFSSGRAETQYF	TGTGCCAGCAGCCCTTTCTCTAGCGGGAGGGCAGAGACCCAGTACTTC
TRBV10-3	TRBJ2-7	TRBD1	many	CAIRPGQAAYEQYF	TGTGCCATCAGGCCGGGACAGGCGGCTTACGAGCAGTACTTC
TRBV12-3/TRBV12-4	TRBJ1-6	NA	many	CASSLHALGNNSPLHF	TGTGCCAGCAGTTTACATGCATTAGGCAATAATTCACCCCTCCACTTT
TRBV20-1	TRBJ2-7	TRBD1	many	CSAHRGRSYEQYF	TGCAGTGCCCACAGGGGACGCTCCTACGAGCAGTACTTC
TRBV18	TRBJ1-1	NA	few	CASSIWGYGTEAFF	TGTGCCAGCTCCATTTGGGGGTATGGCACTGAAGCTTTCTTT
TRBV7-2	TRBJ1-6	NA	NA	CASSLEGLGGPLHF	TGTGCCAGCAGCTTAGAAGGGCTAGGGGGACCCCTCCACTTT
TRBV27	TRBJ1-2	NA	many	CASSFSRDYGYTF	TGTGCCAGCAGTTTCAGTAGGGACTATGGCTACACCTTC
TRBV20-1	TRBJ2-7	NA	many	CSASVAQGGSYEQYF	TGCAGTGCTAGTGTGGCGCAGGGGGGCTCCTACGAGCAGTACTTC